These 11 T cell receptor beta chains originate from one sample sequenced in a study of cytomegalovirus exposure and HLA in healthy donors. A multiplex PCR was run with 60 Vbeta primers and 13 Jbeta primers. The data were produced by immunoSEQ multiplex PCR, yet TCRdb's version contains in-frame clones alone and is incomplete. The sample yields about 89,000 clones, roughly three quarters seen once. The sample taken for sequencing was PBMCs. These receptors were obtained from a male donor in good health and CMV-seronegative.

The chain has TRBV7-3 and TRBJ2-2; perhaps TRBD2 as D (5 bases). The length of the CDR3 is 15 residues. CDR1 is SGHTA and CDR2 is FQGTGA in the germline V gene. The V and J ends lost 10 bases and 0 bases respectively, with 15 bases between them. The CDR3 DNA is TGTGCCACCTCCAGCGGACCCTCGAACACCGGGGAGCTGTTTTTT. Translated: CATSSGPSNTGELFF. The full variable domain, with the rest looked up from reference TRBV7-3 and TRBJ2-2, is GAGVSQTPSNKVTEKGKYVELRCDPISGHTALYWYRQSLGQGPEFLIYFQGTGAADDSGLPNDRFFAVRPEGSVSTLKIQRTERGDSAVYLCATSSGPSNTGELFFGEGSRLTVL.

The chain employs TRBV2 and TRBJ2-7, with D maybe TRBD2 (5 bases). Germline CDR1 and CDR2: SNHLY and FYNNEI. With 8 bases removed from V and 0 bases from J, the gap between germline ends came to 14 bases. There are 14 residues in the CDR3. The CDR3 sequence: CASGRLGSSYEQYF. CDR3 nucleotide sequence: TGTGCCAGCGGGAGATTAGGAAGCTCCTACGAGCAGTACTTC.

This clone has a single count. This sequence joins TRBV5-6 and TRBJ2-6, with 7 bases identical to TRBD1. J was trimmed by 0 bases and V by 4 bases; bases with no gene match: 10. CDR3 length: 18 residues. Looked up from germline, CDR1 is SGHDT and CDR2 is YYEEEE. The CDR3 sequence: CASSLLTGASSGANVLTF. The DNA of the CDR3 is TGTGCCAGCAGCCTATTAACAGGGGCGAGCTCTGGGGCCAACGTCCTGACTTTC.

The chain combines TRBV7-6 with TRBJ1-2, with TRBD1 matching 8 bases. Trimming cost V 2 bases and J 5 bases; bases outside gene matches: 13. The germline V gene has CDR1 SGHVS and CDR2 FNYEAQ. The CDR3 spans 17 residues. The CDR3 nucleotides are TGTGCCAGCAGCTTAAATAATCGGCCAGGGGGCCGGTATGGCTACACCTTC. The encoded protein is CASSLNNRPGGRYGYTF.

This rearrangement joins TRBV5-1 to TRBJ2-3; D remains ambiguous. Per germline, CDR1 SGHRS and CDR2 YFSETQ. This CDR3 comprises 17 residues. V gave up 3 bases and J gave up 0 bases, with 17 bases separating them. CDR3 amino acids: CASSSQPAITSTDTQYF. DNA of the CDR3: TGCGCCAGCAGCTCGCAACCCGCCATCACTAGCACAGATACGCAGTATTTT.

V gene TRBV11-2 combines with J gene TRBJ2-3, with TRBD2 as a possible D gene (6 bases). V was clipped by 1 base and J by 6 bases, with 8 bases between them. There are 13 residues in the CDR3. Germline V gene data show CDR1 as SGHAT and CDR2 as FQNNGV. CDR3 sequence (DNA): TGTGCCAGCAGCTTAGGGGAGGTGGATACGCAGTATTTT. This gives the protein CASSLGEVDTQYF.

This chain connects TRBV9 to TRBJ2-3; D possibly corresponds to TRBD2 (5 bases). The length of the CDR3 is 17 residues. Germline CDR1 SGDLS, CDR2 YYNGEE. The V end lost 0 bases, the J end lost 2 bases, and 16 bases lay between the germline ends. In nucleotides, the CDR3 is TGTGCCAGCAGCGTAGCCCAAAGCGGCCTAGACACAGATACGCAGTATTTT. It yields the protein CASSVAQSGLDTDTQYF.

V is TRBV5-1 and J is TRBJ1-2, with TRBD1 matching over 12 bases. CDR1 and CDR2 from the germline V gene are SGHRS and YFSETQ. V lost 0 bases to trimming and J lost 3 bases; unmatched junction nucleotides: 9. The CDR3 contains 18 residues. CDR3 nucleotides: TGCGCCAGCAGCTTGGCTGGGACAGGGGGCACCATTGACTATGGCTACACCTTC. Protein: CASSLAGTGGTIDYGYTF. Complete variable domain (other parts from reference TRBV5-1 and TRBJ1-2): KAGVTQTPRYLIKTRGQQVTLSCSPISGHRSVSWYQQTPGQGLQFLFEYFSETQRNKGNFPGRFSGRQFSNSRSEMNVSTLELGDSALYLCASSLAGTGGTIDYGYTFGSGTRLTVV.

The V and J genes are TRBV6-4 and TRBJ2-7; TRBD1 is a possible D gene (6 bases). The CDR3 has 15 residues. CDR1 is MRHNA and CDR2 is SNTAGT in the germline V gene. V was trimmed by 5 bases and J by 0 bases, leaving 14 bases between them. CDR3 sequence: CASSPYRVDSYEQYF. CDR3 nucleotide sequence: TGTGCCAGCAGTCCGTACAGGGTGGACTCCTACGAGCAGTACTTC.

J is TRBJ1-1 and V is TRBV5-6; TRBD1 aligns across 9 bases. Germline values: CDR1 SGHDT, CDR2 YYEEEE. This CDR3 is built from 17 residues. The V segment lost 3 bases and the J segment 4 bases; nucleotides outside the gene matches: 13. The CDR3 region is CASSWAGTGYGRTEAFF. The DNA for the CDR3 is TGTGCCAGCAGCTGGGCCGGGACAGGGTATGGACGCACTGAAGCTTTCTTT.

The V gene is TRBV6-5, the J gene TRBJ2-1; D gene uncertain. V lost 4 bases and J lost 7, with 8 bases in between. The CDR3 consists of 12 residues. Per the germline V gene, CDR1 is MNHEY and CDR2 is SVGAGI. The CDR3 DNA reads TGTGCCAGCAGTTCGAGCCGGAATGAGCAGTTCTTC. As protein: CASSSSRNEQFF.